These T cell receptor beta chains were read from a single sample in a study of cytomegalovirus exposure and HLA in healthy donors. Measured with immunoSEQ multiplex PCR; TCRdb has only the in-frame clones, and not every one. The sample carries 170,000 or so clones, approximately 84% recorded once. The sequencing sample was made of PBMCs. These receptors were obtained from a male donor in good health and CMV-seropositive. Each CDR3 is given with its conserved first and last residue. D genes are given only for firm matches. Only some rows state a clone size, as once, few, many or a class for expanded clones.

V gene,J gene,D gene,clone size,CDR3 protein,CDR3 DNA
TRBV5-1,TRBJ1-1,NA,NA,CASMDINTEAFF,TGCGCCAGCATGGACATAAACACTGAAGCTTTCTTT
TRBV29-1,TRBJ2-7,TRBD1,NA,CSVEEGTGGYEQYF,TGCAGCGTTGAAGAAGGGACAGGGGGCTACGAGCAGTACTTC
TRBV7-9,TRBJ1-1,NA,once,CASSLQQGNTEAFF,TGTGCCAGCAGTCTACAACAGGGGAACACTGAAGCTTTCTTT
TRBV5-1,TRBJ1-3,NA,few,CASSLEWQARGSGNTIYF,TGCGCCAGCAGCTTGGAGTGGCAGGCCCGTGGGTCTGGAAACACCATATATTTT
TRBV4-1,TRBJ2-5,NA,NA,CASSQLGASEETQYF,TGCGCCAGCAGCCAACTCGGGGCTAGCGAAGAGACCCAGTACTTC
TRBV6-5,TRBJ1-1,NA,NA,CASSSQGPRGTEAFF,TGTGCCAGCAGTAGCCAGGGGCCTCGAGGCACTGAAGCTTTCTTT
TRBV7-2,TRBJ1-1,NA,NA,CASSLARVNTEAFF,TGTGCCAGCAGCTTAGCCCGAGTGAACACTGAAGCTTTCTTT
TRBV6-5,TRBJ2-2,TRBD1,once,CASSRTGSYTGELFF,TGTGCCAGCAGTCGGACAGGGTCGTACACCGGGGAGCTGTTTTTT
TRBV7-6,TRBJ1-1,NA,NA,CASSSTFGTEAFF,TGTGCCAGCAGCTCGACATTCGGCACTGAAGCTTTCTTT
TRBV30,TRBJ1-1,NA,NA,CAGGQLNTEAFF,TGTGCCGGAGGACAGTTGAACACTGAAGCTTTCTTT